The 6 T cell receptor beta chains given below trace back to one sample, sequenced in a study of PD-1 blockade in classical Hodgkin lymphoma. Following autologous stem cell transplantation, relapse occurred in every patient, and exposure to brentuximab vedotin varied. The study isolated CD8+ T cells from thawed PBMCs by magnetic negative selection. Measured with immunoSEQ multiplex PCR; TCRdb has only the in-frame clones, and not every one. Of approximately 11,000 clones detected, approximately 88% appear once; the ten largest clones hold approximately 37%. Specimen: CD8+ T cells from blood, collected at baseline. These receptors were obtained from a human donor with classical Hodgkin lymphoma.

CDR3 residues: CASSQEWKGDIQYF. The CDR3 DNA reads TGTGCCAGCAGCCAAGAGTGGAAGGGAGACATTCAGTACTTC. V and J are TRBV14 and TRBJ2-4; the D gene is possibly TRBD2 (5 bases). CDR3 length: 14 residues. Between the trimmed V and J ends, which lost 0 bases and 8 bases, there was a span of 11 bases. Germline V CDR1 and CDR2: SGHDN, FVKESK.

CDR3 DNA: TGTGCCAGCAGCCAAGACGAGTCCCTAGCGGACCAGTACTTC. It is translated as CASSQDESLADQYF. The chain recombines TRBV4-2 with TRBJ2-7, with 7 bases identical to TRBD2. The junction had 9 bases not matched to a gene; V was cut back by 0 bases and J by 10 bases. The CDR3 consists of 14 residues. Germline V lookup: CDR1 LGHNA, CDR2 YNFKEQ.

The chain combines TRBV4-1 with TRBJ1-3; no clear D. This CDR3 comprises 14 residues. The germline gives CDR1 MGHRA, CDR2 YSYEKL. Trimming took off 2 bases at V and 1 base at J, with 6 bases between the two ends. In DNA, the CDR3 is TGCGCCAGCAGCCAAATACAATCTGGAAACACCATATATTTT. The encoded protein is CASSQIQSGNTIYF.

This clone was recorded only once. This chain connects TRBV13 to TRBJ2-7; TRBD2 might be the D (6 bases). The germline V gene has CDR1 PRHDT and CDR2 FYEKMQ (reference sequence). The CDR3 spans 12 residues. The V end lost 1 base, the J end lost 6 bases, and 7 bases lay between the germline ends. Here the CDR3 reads CASSLEEGEQYF. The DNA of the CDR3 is TGTGCCAGCAGCTTAGAGGAGGGCGAGCAGTACTTC. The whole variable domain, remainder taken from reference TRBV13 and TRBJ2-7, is AAGVIQSPRHLIKEKRETATLKCYPIPRHDTVYWYQQGPGQDPQFLISFYEKMQSDKGSIPDRFSAQQFSDYHSELNMSSLELGDSALYFCASSLEEGEQYFGPGTRLTVT.

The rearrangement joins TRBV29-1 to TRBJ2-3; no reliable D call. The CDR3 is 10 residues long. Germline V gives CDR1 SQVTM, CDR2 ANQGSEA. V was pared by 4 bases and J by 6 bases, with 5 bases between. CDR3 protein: CSVVRDTQYF. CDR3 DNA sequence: TGCAGCGTTGTACGGGATACGCAGTATTTT.

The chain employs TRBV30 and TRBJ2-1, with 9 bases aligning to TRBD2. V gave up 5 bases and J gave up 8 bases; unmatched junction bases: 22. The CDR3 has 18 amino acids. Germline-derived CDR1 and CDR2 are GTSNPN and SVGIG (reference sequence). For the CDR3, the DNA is TGTGCCTGGGAGCCGTTAAGACTAGCGGTAACGCCGCATCATGAGCAGTTCTTC. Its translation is CAWEPLRLAVTPHHEQFF.